This T cell receptor beta chain was sequenced for a study of blood T cell repertoires in COVID-19. On the study more broadly: Samples came from the United States, Italy and Spain, spanning acute and convalescent COVID-19. The analysed material was cDNA or gDNA that came from T cells, B-cell-depleted T cells, or PBMCs.

Authors' data handling: Reference gene primer amplification gave nucleated cell count estimates. Measured with immunoSEQ multiplex PCR; TCRdb has only the in-frame clones, and not every one. V and J calls and clone size are as listed in that table; D and trimming were resolved from the DNA. The sample records under 200,000 clones, roughly 85% being singletons. This CDR3 has 17 residues. The ends were cut back, 2 bases at V and 5 bases at J, with 19 bases in the middle. The germline V gene encodes CDR1 MNHEY and CDR2 SMNVEV (reference sequence). A Seattle source enrolled patients during active infection and followed them longitudinally.

The chain joins TRBV27 to TRBJ2-1; D is possibly TRBD2 (6 bases). The clonotype comes from a woman aged 60 to 75 with COVID-19, enrolled during active disease. The sample comprised peripheral blood. The CDR3 loop is CASSLQVRQGLDNEQFF. In DNA form, the CDR3 reads TGTGCCAGCAGTTTACAGGTCCGCCAGGGACTGGACAATGAGCAGTTCTTC.